This is a list of T cell receptor beta chains from one sample in a study of regulatory T cells in long-lasting Graves disease. TCRdb recomputed calls from the multiplex PCR reads with MiXCR, one row per CDR3 protein. This sample has hundreds of thousands of distinct CDR3 sequences, with approximately 15% found just once. The same data also went into a second study, on T cells in Graves' hyperthyroidism and ophthalmopathy.

Sequences were derived from peripheral blood mononuclear cells (PBMCs), sampled at new diagnosis, from a patient treated with antithyroid drugs. The receptors were gathered from a woman aged 25 to 39 with Graves disease. Each CDR3 is given without its conserved first and last residue.

v_gene	j_gene	len	CDR3aa
TRBV14	TRBJ2-2	17	ASSKDPGWGLLNTGELS
TRBV27	TRBJ2-1	11	ASSDPGDFEQF
TRBV7-2	TRBJ2-1	12	ASSRQGLYNEQF
TRBV6-2/TRBV6-3	TRBJ2-5	11	ASIQPARVPQY
TRBV19	TRBJ1-2	15	ASSIAASGGSPLGYT
TRBV24-1	TRBJ1-1	13	ATSDSDKRRNEAF
TRBV11-2	TRBJ2-7	12	ASSKREGSYEQY
TRBV28	TRBJ1-5	16	ASTSGHGQVGSNQPQH
TRBV12-3/TRBV12-4	TRBJ2-7	16	ASSPPRGSTSGSYEQY
TRBV20-1	TRBJ2-7	11	SARPRASYEQY
TRBV10-3	TRBJ2-5	11	AIRGPQGETQY
TRBV25-1	TRBJ2-2	13	ASSGLAGVTGELF
TRBV4-1	.	12	ASSLGTSQYEQF
TRBV7-2	TRBJ1-4	18	ASSLALPGRSRQGLEKLF
TRBV28	TRBJ1-5	13	ASIGGDFSNQPQH
TRBV2	TRBJ2-1	9	ASSSINEQF
TRBV19	TRBJ1-5	13	ASSQDITAGQPQH
TRBV28	TRBJ1-1	13	ASLGLGQGLTGAF
TRBV2	TRBJ1-2	11	ASRFLTYGGYT
TRBV5-6	TRBJ2-2	13	ASSLPTSLAGELF
TRBV6-2/TRBV6-3	TRBJ2-1	11	ASSYSQGYEQF
TRBV7-3	TRBJ2-2	13	ASSLRGANTGELF
TRBV28	TRBJ2-4	10	ASSLTGNIQY
TRBV18	TRBJ2-7	15	ASSPQRLAGGSYEQY
TRBV7-2	TRBJ1-1	12	ASSQDRSTPEAF
TRBV6-1	TRBJ2-5	13	ASSLSGLDAKTQY
TRBV2	TRBJ2-2	11	ASSPDYTGELF
TRBV6-5	TRBJ2-7	13	ASSYSTGANYEQY
TRBV2	TRBJ2-3	11	ASSLTLSDTQY
TRBV7-3	TRBJ2-3	12	ASSLLTSTDTQY
TRBV11-2	TRBJ2-7	14	ASSLVATGGVGEQY